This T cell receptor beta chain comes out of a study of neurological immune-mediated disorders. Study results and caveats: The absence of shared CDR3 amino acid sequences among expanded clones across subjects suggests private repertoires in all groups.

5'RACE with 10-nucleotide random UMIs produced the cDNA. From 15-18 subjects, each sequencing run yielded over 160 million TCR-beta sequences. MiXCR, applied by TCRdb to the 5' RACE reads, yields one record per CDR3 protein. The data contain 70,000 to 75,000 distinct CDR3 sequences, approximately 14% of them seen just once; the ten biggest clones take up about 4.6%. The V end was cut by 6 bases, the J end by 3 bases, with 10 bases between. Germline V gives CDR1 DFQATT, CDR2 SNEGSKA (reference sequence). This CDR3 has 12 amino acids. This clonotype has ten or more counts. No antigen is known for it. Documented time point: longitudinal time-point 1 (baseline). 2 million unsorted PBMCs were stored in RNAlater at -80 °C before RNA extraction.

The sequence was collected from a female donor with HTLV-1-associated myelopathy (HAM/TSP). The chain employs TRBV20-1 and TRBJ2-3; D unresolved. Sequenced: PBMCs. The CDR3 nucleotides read TGCAGTGCGTTCCGTTATACAGATACGCAGTATTTT. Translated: CSAFRYTDTQYF.